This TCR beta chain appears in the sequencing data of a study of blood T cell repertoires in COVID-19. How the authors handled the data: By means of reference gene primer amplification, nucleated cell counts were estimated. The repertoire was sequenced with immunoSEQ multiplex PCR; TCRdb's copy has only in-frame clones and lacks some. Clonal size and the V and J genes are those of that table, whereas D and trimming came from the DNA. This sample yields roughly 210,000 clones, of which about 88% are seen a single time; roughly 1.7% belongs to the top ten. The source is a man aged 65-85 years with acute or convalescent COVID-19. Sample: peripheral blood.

The CDR3 sequence is CAISDTNSGNTIYF. Written as DNA, the CDR3 is TGTGCCATCAGTGATACAAACTCTGGAAACACCATATATTTT. The chain carries TRBV10-3 and TRBJ1-3, with D unclear. The CDR3 consists of 14 residues. V was pared by 3 bases and J by 0 bases, with 6 bases between. Germline lookup yields CDR1 ENHRY and CDR2 SYGVKD.